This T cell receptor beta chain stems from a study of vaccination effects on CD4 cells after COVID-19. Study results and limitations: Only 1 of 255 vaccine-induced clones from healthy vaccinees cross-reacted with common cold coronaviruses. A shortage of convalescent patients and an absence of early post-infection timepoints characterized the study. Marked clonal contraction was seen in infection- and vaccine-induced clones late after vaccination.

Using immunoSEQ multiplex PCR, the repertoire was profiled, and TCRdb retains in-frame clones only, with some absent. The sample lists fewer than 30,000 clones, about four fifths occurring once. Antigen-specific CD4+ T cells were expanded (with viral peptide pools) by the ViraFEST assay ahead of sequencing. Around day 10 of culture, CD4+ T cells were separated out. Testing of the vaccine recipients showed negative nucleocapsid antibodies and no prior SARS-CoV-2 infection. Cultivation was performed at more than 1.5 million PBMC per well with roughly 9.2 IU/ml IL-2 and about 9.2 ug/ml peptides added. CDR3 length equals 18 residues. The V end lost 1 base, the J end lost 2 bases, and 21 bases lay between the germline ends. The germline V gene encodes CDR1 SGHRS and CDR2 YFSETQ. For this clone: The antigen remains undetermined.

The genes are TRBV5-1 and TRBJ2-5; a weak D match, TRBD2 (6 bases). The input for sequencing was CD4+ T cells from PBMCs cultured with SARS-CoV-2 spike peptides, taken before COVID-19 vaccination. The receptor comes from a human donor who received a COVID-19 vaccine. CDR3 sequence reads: CASSLYIRSGGVQETQYF. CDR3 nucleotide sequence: TGCGCCAGCAGCTTGTATATCCGGAGCGGAGGGGTACAAGAGACCCAGTACTTC.